Listed below are T cell receptor beta chains from one sample, sequenced in a study of T cells after posttransplantation cyclophosphamide. This table comes from immunoSEQ multiplex PCR, and its TCRdb copy is limited to in-frame clones, with some not included. The top ten clones hold roughly 14% of a sample with 1,500 to 2,000 clones, roughly 71% of them seen once. The sequences come from CD4+ T cells sorted from blood, collected after allogeneic stem cell transplant with posttransplant cyclophosphamide. The receptors were sampled from a female patient in her 60s who received an allogeneic stem cell transplant from a related donor and was CMV-positive. Some T cells may originate from the graft donor. The CDR3 runs from the conserved cysteine through the conserved F or W. D genes are given only for firm matches. Not all rows give a size; the values are once, few, many and, for expanded clones, a class.

TRBD2	TRBV10-3	TRBJ2-3	NA	CAISEAGGRADTQYF	TGTGCCATCAGTGAGGCCGGGGGGAGAGCAGATACGCAGTATTTT
NA	TRBV5-1	TRBJ2-3	few	CASSDGQGTDTQYF	TGCGCCAGCAGCGACGGACAAGGCACAGATACGCAGTATTTT
TRBD1	TRBV27	TRBJ1-2	few	CASSTRQGPYGYTF	TGTGCCAGCAGTACCCGACAGGGCCCCTATGGCTACACCTTC
NA	TRBV5-6	TRBJ2-3	few	CASSLSTKDTQYF	TGTGCCAGCAGCTTGTCGACTAAAGATACGCAGTATTTT
NA	TRBV6-5	TRBJ1-3	NA	CASSSTGSGNTIYF	TGTGCCAGCAGTTCCACGGGATCGGGAAACACCATATATTTT
TRBD2	TRBV5-1	TRBJ2-7	NA	CASSFAGTSGSVYEQYF	TGCGCCAGCAGCTTTGCCGGGACTAGCGGGAGTGTGTACGAGCAGTACTTC
NA	TRBV18	TRBJ1-2	NA	CASSPSRDNMGGYTF	TGTGCCAGCTCACCTTCCCGGGACAATATGGGGGGCTACACCTTC
TRBD1	TRBV5-8	TRBJ2-7	NA	CASSRPWTGGVSSYEQYF	TGTGCCAGCAGCCGCCCTTGGACAGGGGGAGTTTCCTCCTACGAGCAGTACTTC
TRBD2	TRBV27	TRBJ2-3	NA	CASSPRGRGSTDTQYF	TGTGCCAGCAGCCCCCGCGGGAGGGGAAGCACAGATACGCAGTATTTT
NA	TRBV9	TRBJ2-3	NA	CASSVDWGEGYTQYF	TGTGCCAGCAGCGTAGACTGGGGCGAAGGGTATACGCAGTATTTT
TRBD1	TRBV6-1	TRBJ1-1	NA	CASSRDRDMTEAFF	TGTGCCAGCAGCCGGGACAGGGATATGACTGAAGCTTTCTTT
NA	TRBV13	TRBJ1-2	NA	CASSFGGVYGYTF	TGTGCCAGCAGCTTCGGGGGGGTCTATGGCTACACCTTC
TRBD1	TRBV11-2	TRBJ2-3	once	CASSLFGAGGNTDTQYF	TGTGCCAGCAGCTTATTTGGGGCAGGGGGCAACACAGATACGCAGTATTTT
NA	TRBV7-8	TRBJ1-2	NA	CASSSNRVGYGYTF	TGTGCCAGCAGCTCAAACAGGGTTGGCTATGGCTACACCTTC
NA	TRBV5-6	TRBJ2-7	NA	CASSLGQGSFHEQYF	TGTGCCAGCAGCTTGGGGCAGGGGAGCTTCCACGAGCAGTACTTC
NA	TRBV6-6	TRBJ1-3	NA	CASSYSTAGVANTIYF	TGTGCCAGCAGTTACTCGACGGCAGGGGTAGCAAACACCATATATTTT
NA	TRBV6-5	TRBJ2-5	NA	CASSLTGIIQETQYF	TGTGCCAGCAGCCTCACGGGGATCATCCAAGAGACCCAGTACTTC
TRBD2	TRBV7-8	TRBJ2-5	NA	CASSIRTRGETQYF	TGTGCCAGCAGCATTCGGACTAGAGGGGAGACCCAGTACTTC
NA	TRBV10-3	TRBJ1-1	NA	CATLKTGSTEAFF	TGTGCCACCTTGAAAACAGGGAGCACTGAAGCTTTCTTT
TRBD2	TRBV6-1	TRBJ2-1	NA	CASARLAASEQFF	TGTGCCAGCGCGCGACTAGCGGCCTCCGAGCAGTTCTTC
NA	TRBV4-3	TRBJ2-2	few	CASSQVQGQGGGELFF	TGCGCCAGCAGCCAAGTTCAGGGTCAGGGCGGCGGGGAGCTGTTTTTT
TRBD1	TRBV5-1	TRBJ1-2	NA	CASSLGGTGDYGYTF	TGCGCCAGCAGCTTGGGAGGGACAGGGGACTATGGCTACACCTTC
NA	TRBV9	TRBJ1-6	few	CASSVVALPPLHF	TGTGCCAGCAGCGTAGTGGCCCTCCCGCCCCTCCACTTT
NA	TRBV28	TRBJ2-3	few	CASSLQGGTDTQYF	TGTGCCAGCAGTTTACAGGGTGGTACAGATACGCAGTATTTT
NA	TRBV6-1	TRBJ1-1	NA	CASEGELWRNTEAFF	TGTGCCAGCGAAGGTGAATTATGGAGGAACACTGAAGCTTTCTTT
NA	TRBV5-5	TRBJ2-2	NA	CASSPPGHLAGELFF	TGTGCCAGCAGCCCACCGGGACACCTTGCCGGGGAGCTGTTTTTT
NA	TRBV5-1	TRBJ2-2	NA	CASSPQAGEVTGELFF	TGCGCCAGCAGCCCGCAGGCGGGCGAAGTCACCGGGGAGCTGTTTTTT
TRBD1	TRBV2	TRBJ1-5	once	CASRMDRGSQPQHF	TGTGCCAGCAGGATGGACAGGGGGTCGCAGCCCCAGCATTTT
NA	TRBV6-5	TRBJ1-6	large	CASSYEASSYNSPLHF	TGTGCCAGCAGTTATGAGGCCAGCTCCTATAATTCACCCCTCCACTTT
TRBD1	TRBV9	TRBJ2-1	NA	CASSGEGQGAGEQFF	TGTGCCAGCAGCGGAGAGGGACAGGGGGCAGGTGAGCAGTTCTTC
TRBD2	TRBV5-1	TRBJ2-6	NA	CASNPGTGIASGRAGANVLTF	TGCGCCAGCAACCCCGGGACAGGGATCGCTAGCGGGAGGGCCGGGGCCAACGTCCTGACTTTC
NA	TRBV1	TRBJ2-1	large	CTSSQETGLAGIEQFF	TGCACCAGCAGCCAAGAGACGGGACTAGCGGGAATTGAGCAGTTCTTC
NA	TRBV2	TRBJ2-5	NA	CASSGTAGETQYF	TGTGCCAGCAGTGGGACAGCGGGGGAGACCCAGTACTTC
TRBD2	TRBV6-1	TRBJ2-7	NA	CASSRTSVYEQYF	TGTGCCAGCAGTAGGACTAGCGTCTACGAGCAGTACTTC
TRBD2	TRBV5-1	TRBJ2-3	NA	CASSSGGGTDTQYF	TGCGCCAGCAGTAGCGGGGGGGGCACAGATACGCAGTATTTT
TRBD1	TRBV10-3	TRBJ2-3	NA	CAIRTGGAGTDTQYF	TGTGCCATCAGGACAGGGGGCGCGGGCACAGATACGCAGTATTTT
TRBD1	TRBV5-1	TRBJ2-3	NA	CASSRRGQAWGDTQYF	TGCGCCAGCAGCCGCAGAGGACAGGCTTGGGGGGATACGCAGTATTTT
TRBD1	TRBV14	TRBJ1-1	few	CASSRTGQGVRAFF	TGTGCCAGCAGCCGCACGGGACAGGGGGTGCGGGCTTTCTTT
TRBD1	TRBV28	TRBJ1-2	few	CASSQTGLGYGYTF	TGTGCCAGCAGTCAGACAGGGTTGGGCTATGGCTACACCTTC